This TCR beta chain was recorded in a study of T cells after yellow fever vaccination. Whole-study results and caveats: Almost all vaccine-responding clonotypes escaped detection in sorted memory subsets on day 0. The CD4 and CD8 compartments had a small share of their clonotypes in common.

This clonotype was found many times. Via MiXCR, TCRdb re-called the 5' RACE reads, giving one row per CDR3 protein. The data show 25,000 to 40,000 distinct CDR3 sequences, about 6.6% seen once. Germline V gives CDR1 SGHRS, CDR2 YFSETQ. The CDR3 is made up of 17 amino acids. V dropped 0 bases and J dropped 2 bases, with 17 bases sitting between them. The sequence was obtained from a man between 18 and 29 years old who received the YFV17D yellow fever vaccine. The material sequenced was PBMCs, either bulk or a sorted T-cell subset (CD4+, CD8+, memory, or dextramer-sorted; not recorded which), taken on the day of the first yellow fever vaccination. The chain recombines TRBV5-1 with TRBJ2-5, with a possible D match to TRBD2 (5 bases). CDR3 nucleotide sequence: TGCGCCAGCAGCTTGGCACTAGGACCGGCGACACAAGAGACCCAGTACTTC. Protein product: CASSLALGPATQETQYF.